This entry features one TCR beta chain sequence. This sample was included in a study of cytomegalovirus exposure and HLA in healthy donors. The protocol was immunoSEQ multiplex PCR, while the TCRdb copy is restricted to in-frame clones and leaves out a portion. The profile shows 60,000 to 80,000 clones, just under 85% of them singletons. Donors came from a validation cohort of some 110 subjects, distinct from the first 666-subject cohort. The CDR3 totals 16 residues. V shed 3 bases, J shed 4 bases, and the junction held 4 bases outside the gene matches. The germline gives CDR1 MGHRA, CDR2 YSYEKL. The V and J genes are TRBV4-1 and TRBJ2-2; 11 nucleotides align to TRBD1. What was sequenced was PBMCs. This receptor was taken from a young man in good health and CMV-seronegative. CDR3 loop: CASSHRTGGITGELFF. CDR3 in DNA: TGCGCCAGCAGCCATAGGACAGGGGGCATCACCGGGGAGCTGTTTTTT.